Given below is one T cell receptor beta chain in context. Its antigen is unidentified. This entry comes from a study of cytomegalovirus exposure and HLA in healthy donors. Overall study: The study's early data release held approximately 91 million unique TCRs from HLA-typed donors. The study, taken as a whole, reports: Presence/absence analyses took donor sequencing depth as roughly uniform.

The CDR3 has 13 amino acids. Trimming stripped 0 bases from V and 10 bases from J, with 11 bases between. The germline V gene has CDR1 SGHDN and CDR2 FVKESK. Primers for the PCR totalled 60 Vbeta and 13 Jbeta. This table comes from immunoSEQ multiplex PCR, and its TCRdb copy is limited to in-frame clones, with some not included. This table has more than 110,000 clones, more than 70% appearing once. Sequencing was carried out using PBMCs. The TCR comes from a woman between 45 and 60 years old in good health and CMV-seronegative. This sequence joins TRBV14 and TRBJ2-3, with D possibly TRBD2 on 6 matching bases. CDR3 DNA sequence: TGTGCCAGCAGCCAAGAGTCGGGGGATCCGCAGTATTTT. Protein sequence: CASSQESGDPQYF.